The 16 T cell receptor beta chains below all came from one sample that was sequenced in a study of blood T cell repertoires in COVID-19. TCRdb keeps only in-frame clones here, not all; method: immunoSEQ multiplex PCR. The sample records some 260,000 clones, around nine tenths being singletons. The specimen sequenced was peripheral blood. These TCRs come from a woman aged 65 to 85 with COVID-19, enrolled during active disease.

The rearrangement uses TRBV29-1 and TRBJ2-1; D call uncertain. The CDR3 covers 12 residues. The germline CDR1 and CDR2 sequences are SQVTM and ANQGSEA. V was clipped by 6 bases and J by 6 bases, with 12 bases between them. In DNA form, the CDR3 reads TGCAGCGTGGGCAACGTGGCCAATGAGCAGTTCTTC. It is translated as CSVGNVANEQFF.

The rearrangement uses TRBV5-1 and TRBJ2-7; possible D gene TRBD1, 6 bases. V lost 4 bases, J lost 7 bases, and 27 bases lay in between. This CDR3 is built from 17 residues. The germline V gene encodes CDR1 SGHRS and CDR2 YFSETQ. Here the CDR3 DNA reads TGCGCCAGCAGCGAGGGACATGGGTGGAAAATCCCTACGGAGCAGTACTTC. Encoded protein: CASSEGHGWKIPTEQYF. Full variable domain (missing parts from reference TRBV5-1 and TRBJ2-7): KAGVTQTPRYLIKTRGQQVTLSCSPISGHRSVSWYQQTPGQGLQFLFEYFSETQRNKGNFPGRFSGRQFSNSRSEMNVSTLELGDSALYLCASSEGHGWKIPTEQYFGPGTRLTVT.

This rearrangement joins TRBV27 to TRBJ2-6; 13 bases align to TRBD2. V lost 6 bases and J lost 2; bases outside the gene matches: 7. CDR1 is MNHEY, CDR2 SMNVEV, per germline (reference sequence). CDR3 length: 18 residues. This CDR3 reads CASRLFGTSGTGANVLTF. The CDR3 bases are TGTGCCAGCAGGCTATTTGGGACTAGCGGGACTGGGGCCAACGTCCTGACTTTC.

The chain is built from TRBV7-3 and TRBJ2-5; 8 nucleotides line up with TRBD2. The germline V gene has CDR1 SGHTA and CDR2 FQGTGA. This CDR3 comprises 14 residues. V shed 5 bases and J 3 bases; nucleotides not matched to a gene: 5. CDR3 sequence: CASSPGLGKETQYF. Here the CDR3 DNA reads TGTGCCAGCAGCCCGGGACTAGGGAAAGAGACCCAGTACTTC.

V gene TRBV11-2 combines with J gene TRBJ1-5, with no clear D. This CDR3 is 15 amino acids long. The germline CDR1 and CDR2 sequences are SGHAT and FQNNGV. With 0 bases removed from V and 4 bases from J, the gap between germline ends came to 10 bases. The CDR3 DNA reads TGTGCCAGCAGCTTAGATGGTCGGGATAATCAGCCCCAGCATTTT. Its protein is CASSLDGRDNQPQHF.

This chain connects TRBV6-4 to TRBJ2-1; 7 positions match TRBD2. The CDR3 totals 15 residues. Losses at the gene ends were 1 base for V and 2 bases for J; bases not matched to a gene: 2. Germline V gene lookup returns CDR1 MRHNA and CDR2 SNTAGT. CDR3 region: CASSDWAGAYNEQFF. For the CDR3, the DNA is TGTGCCAGCAGTGACTGGGCGGGAGCCTACAATGAGCAGTTCTTC.

The chain is built from TRBV28 and TRBJ1-2, with TRBD1 matching over 8 bases. This CDR3 is built from 14 residues. The V and J ends lost 5 bases and 8 bases, in that order; junction bases with no gene match: 10. Germline lookup yields CDR1 MDHEN and CDR2 SYDVKM. CDR3 amino acids: CASSLTGERVGYTF. The CDR3 DNA reads TGTGCCAGCAGTCTGACAGGGGAAAGAGTCGGCTACACCTTC.

This rearrangement joins TRBV27 to TRBJ2-2; unclear D gene. V dropped 5 bases and J dropped 2 bases, with 3 bases sitting between them. Germline V gene lookup returns CDR1 MNHEY and CDR2 SMNVEV (reference sequence). CDR3 length equals 12 residues. Here the CDR3 reads CASSLNTGELFF. Written as DNA, the CDR3 is TGTGCCAGCAGTCTTAACACCGGGGAGCTGTTTTTT.

This sequence joins TRBV28 and TRBJ1-6, with 7 nucleotides matching TRBD1. V gave up 8 bases and J gave up 6 bases; unmatched junction bases: 7. CDR1 is MDHEN, CDR2 SYDVKM, per germline. This CDR3 has 14 amino acids. CDR3 in DNA: TGTGCCAGCGGATCCGGGACAGTTAATTCACCCCTCCACTTT. Its translation: CASGSGTVNSPLHF.

The sample holds a few counts of this clone. The chain uses TRBV5-6 and TRBJ1-3, with TRBD1 matching 7 bases. The CDR3 is 16 residues long. From germline, CDR1 is SGHDT and CDR2 YYEEEE. The V gene end was trimmed by 0 bases and the J gene end by 3 bases; junction bases not matched to a gene: 6. This CDR3 reads CASSLAGAGGGNTIYF. Here the CDR3 DNA reads TGTGCCAGCAGCTTGGCCGGGGCAGGGGGTGGAAACACCATATATTTT.

The chain is built from TRBV7-2 and TRBJ2-5; 7 bases agree with TRBD2. Germline lookup yields CDR1 SGHTA and CDR2 FQGNSA. The V gene end was trimmed by 4 bases and the J gene end by 0 bases; junction bases not matched to a gene: 11. This CDR3 spans 17 amino acids. The CDR3 loop is CASSSILAERYQETQYF. The CDR3 coding sequence is TGTGCCAGCAGCTCGATCCTAGCGGAGCGGTACCAAGAGACCCAGTACTTC.

This clone was seen a single time. The chain uses TRBV5-4 and TRBJ1-1, with TRBD1 as a possible D gene (6 bases). Trimming took 3 bases from V and 3 from J, leaving 9 bases between them. The CDR3 runs to 13 residues. CDR1 and CDR2 from the germline V gene are SGHNT and YYREEE (reference sequence). DNA of the CDR3: TGTGCCAGCAGCTATCACAGGGACACTGAAGCTTTCTTT. Translating gives CASSYHRDTEAFF.

Only a few counts were recorded for this clone. The chain couples TRBV28 to TRBJ1-2; TRBD1 might be the D (6 bases). Germline loops: CDR1 MDHEN, CDR2 SYDVKM. V shed 7 bases and J shed 0 bases, with 15 bases lying between them. This CDR3 spans 15 amino acids. DNA of the CDR3: TGTGCCAGCATCCCCGGACAGAGAGCTAACTATGGCTACACCTTC. Amino acids: CASIPGQRANYGYTF.

This chain uses TRBV9 with TRBJ2-1, with 7 bases lining up with TRBD2. With V trimmed by 7 bases and J by 0 bases, 10 bases remained unmatched. CDR1 and CDR2 (germline): SGDLS, YYNGEE. The CDR3 runs 16 residues. CDR3 in amino acids: CASRSKGGSSYNEQFF. CDR3 bases: TGTGCCAGCCGGTCCAAAGGCGGGAGCTCCTACAATGAGCAGTTCTTC. The full variable domain, completed using reference TRBV9 and TRBJ2-1, is DSGVTQTPKHLITATGQRVTLRCSPRSGDLSVYWYQQSLDQGLQFLIQYYNGEERAKGNILERFSAQQFPDLHSELNLSSLELGDSALYFCASRSKGGSSYNEQFFGPGTRLTVL.

This clone was counted a single time. V and J are TRBV28 and TRBJ2-7; 7 bases agree with TRBD1. Germline V lookup: CDR1 MDHEN, CDR2 SYDVKM. The CDR3 is 13 amino acids. J was trimmed by 7 bases and V by 5 bases; bases with no gene match: 8. CDR3 coding DNA: TGTGCCAGCAGTCCCCCTCTCAGGGGGGAGCAGTACTTC. Translating it yields CASSPPLRGEQYF.

V usage is TRBV18 and J usage is TRBJ1-5; 9 bases are shared with TRBD1. J gave up 3 bases and V 6 bases, and 9 bases lay outside the gene matches. Germline CDR1 and CDR2: KGHSH and LQKENI. The CDR3 is 16 residues long. The CDR3: CASSPGTGMNNQPQHF. CDR3 DNA sequence: TGTGCCAGCTCGCCAGGGACAGGGATGAACAATCAGCCCCAGCATTTT.